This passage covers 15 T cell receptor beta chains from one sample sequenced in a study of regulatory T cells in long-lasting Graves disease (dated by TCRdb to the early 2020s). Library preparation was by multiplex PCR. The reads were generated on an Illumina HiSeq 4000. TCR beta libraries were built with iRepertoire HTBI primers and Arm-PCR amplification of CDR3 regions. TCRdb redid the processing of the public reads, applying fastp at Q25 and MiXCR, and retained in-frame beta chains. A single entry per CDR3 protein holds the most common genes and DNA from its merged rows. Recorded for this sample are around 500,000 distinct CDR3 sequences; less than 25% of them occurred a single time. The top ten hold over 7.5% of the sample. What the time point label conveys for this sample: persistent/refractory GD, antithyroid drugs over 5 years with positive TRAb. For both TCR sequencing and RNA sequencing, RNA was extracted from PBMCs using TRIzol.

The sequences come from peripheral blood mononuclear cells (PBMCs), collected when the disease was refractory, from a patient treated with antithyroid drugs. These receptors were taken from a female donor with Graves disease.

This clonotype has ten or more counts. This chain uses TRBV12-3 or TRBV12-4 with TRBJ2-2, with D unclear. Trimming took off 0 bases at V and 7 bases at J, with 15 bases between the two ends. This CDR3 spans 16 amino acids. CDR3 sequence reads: CASSLALASLYGELFF. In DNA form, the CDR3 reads TGTGCCAGCAGTTTAGCGTTGGCATCCTTGTACGGGGAGCTGTTTTTT.

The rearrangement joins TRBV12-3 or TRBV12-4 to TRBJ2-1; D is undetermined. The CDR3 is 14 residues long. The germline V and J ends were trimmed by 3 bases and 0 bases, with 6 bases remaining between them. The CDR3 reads CASSFGGSYNEQFF. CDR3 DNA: TGTGCCAGCAGTTTTGGCGGCTCCTACAATGAGCAGTTCTTC.

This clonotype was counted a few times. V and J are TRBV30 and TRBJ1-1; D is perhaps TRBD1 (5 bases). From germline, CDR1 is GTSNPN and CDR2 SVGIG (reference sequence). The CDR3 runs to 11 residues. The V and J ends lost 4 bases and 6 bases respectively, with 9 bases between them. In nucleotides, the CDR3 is TGTGCCTGGAATGGGGGATCTGAAGCTTTCTTT. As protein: CAWNGGSEAFF.

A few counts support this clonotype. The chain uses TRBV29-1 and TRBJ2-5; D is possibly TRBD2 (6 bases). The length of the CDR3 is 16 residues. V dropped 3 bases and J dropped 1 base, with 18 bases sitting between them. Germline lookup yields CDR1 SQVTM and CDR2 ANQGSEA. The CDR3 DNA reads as TGCAGCGTTGACTCCCCCCTCGCGGGATCCCAAGAGACCCAGTACTTC. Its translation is CSVDSPLAGSQETQYF.

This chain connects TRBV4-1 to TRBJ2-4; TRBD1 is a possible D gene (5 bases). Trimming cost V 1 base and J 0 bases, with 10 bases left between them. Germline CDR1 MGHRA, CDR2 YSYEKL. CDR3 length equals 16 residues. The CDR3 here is CASSQGTGVAKNIQYF. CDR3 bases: TGCGCCAGCAGCCAAGGTACAGGTGTAGCCAAAAACATTCAGTACTTC.

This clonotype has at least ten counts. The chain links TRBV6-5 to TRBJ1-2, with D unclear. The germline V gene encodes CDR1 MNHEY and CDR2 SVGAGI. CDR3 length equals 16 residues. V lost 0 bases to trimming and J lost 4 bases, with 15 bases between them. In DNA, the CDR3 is TGTGCCAGCAGTTACTCGTCAGACCAAAAGTTCTATGGCTACACCTTC. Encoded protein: CASSYSSDQKFYGYTF.

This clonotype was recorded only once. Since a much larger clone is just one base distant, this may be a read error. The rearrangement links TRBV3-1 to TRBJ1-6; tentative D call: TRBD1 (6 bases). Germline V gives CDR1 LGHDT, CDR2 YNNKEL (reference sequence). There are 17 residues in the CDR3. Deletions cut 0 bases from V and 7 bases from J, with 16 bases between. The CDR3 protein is CASSQDLPGAVNSPLHF. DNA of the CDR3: TGTGCCAGCAGCCAAGATCTCCCAGGGGCTGTGAATTCACCCCTCCACTTT.

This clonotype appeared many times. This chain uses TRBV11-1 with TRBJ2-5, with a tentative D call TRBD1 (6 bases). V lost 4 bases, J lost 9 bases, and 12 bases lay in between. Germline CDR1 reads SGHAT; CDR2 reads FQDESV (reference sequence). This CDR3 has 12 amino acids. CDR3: CASSSPTGPQYF. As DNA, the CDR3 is TGTGCCAGCAGCTCACCTACAGGGCCCCAGTACTTC.

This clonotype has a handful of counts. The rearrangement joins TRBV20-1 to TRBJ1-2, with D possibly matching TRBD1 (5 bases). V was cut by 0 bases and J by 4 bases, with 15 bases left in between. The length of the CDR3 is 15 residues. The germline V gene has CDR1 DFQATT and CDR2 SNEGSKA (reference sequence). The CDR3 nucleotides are TGCAGTGCTAGAGATGCCCCGGACAATCTCTATGGCTACACCTTC. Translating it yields CSARDAPDNLYGYTF.

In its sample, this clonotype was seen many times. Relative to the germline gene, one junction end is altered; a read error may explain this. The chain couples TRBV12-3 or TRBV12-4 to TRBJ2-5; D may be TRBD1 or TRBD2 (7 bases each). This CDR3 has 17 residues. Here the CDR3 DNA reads TGTGCCAGCACTTTATTCAGACAGGGCTGGGGAGGGGAGACCCAGTACTTC. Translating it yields CASTLFRQGWGGETQYF.

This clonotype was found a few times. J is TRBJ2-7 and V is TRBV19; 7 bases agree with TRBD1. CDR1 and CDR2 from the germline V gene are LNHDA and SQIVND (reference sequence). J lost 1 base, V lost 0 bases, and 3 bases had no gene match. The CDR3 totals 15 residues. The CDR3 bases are TGTGCCAGTAGTATAGATTGGGGACAGTCCTACGAGCAGTACTTC. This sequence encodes CASSIDWGQSYEQYF. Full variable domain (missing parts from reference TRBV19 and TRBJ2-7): DGGITQSPKYLFRKEGQNVTLSCEQNLNHDAMYWYRQDPGQGLRLIYYSQIVNDFQKGDIAEGYSVSREKKESFPLTVTSAQKNPTAFYLCASSIDWGQSYEQYFGPGTRLTVT.

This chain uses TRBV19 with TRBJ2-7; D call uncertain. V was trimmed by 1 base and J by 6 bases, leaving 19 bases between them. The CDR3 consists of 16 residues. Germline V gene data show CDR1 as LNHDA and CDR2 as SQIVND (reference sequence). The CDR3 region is CASSIGVQRARSEQYF. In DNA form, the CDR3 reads TGTGCCAGTAGTATAGGAGTTCAACGGGCGAGATCCGAGCAGTACTTC.

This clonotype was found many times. The CDR3 coding sequence is TGTGCCAGCAGTTTTAGAGTCGCGGGACAGGACTATGGCTACACCTTC. This codes for CASSFRVAGQDYGYTF. V usage is TRBV12-3 or TRBV12-4 and J usage is TRBJ1-2, with 8 bases matching TRBD1. The CDR3 has 16 amino acids. Trimming cost V 3 bases and J 3 bases; bases outside gene matches: 9.

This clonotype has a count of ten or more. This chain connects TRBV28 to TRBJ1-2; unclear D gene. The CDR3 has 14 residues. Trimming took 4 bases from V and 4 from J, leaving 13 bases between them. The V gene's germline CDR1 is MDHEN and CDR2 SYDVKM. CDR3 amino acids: CASSSTLKFYGYTF. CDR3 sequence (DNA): TGTGCCAGCAGTTCTACACTGAAATTCTATGGCTACACCTTC.

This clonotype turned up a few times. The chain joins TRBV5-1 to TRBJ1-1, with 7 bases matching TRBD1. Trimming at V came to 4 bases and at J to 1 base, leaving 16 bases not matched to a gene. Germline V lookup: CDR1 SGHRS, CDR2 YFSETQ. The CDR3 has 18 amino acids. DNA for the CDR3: TGCGCCAGCAGCCCACCGAGGGCCGGGACAGCTAAGAACACTGAAGCTTTCTTT. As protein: CASSPPRAGTAKNTEAFF.